A selection of T cell receptor beta chains follows, all from one sample in a study of vaccination effects on CD4 cells after COVID-19. Antigens for these TCRs are unknown. Using immunoSEQ multiplex PCR, the repertoire was profiled, and TCRdb retains in-frame clones only, with some absent. Found here are 20,000 to 25,000 clones, roughly four fifths of them singletons; the top ten hold roughly a fifth. The sequences come from CD4+ T cells from PBMCs cultured with HCoV-NL63 spike peptides, collected before COVID-19 vaccination. The receptors here all came from a human donor who received a COVID-19 vaccine. Both conserved end residues are part of each CDR3. Fields, in order: clone size, J gene, V gene, D gene, CDR3 DNA, CDR3 protein. D genes are given only for firm matches. Not all rows give a size; the values are once, few, many and, for expanded clones, a class.

few,TRBJ1-6,TRBV5-1,NA,TGCGCCAGCAGCTTGGGATTGGCAGATTCACCCCTCCACTTT,CASSLGLADSPLHF
NA,TRBJ2-3,TRBV4-2,TRBD2,TGTGCCAGCAGCCAAGAACTTGTTGGCCCAGCGGGGAGGGCAGATACGCAGTATTTT,CASSQELVGPAGRADTQYF
NA,TRBJ1-1,TRBV4-1,NA,TGCGCCAGCAGGGAACAGGGAGGCTACACTGAAGCTTTCTTT,CASREQGGYTEAFF
once,TRBJ2-7,TRBV11-2,NA,TGTGCCAGCAGCTTAAGCGCAGTGTACGAGCAGTACTTC,CASSLSAVYEQYF
NA,TRBJ1-1,TRBV7-9,NA,TGTGCCAGCAGCCGGGACGAGGGAAAAGCTTTCTTT,CASSRDEGKAFF
NA,TRBJ2-7,TRBV6-2/TRBV6-3,NA,TGTGCCAGCACCCCCACCGAGGTGGGCGAGCAGTACTTC,CASTPTEVGEQYF
NA,TRBJ2-5,TRBV18,TRBD2,TGTGCCAGCTCACCCGCGGGGGGAGGCCAAGAGACCCAGTACTTC,CASSPAGGGQETQYF
NA,TRBJ1-2,TRBV14,NA,TGTGCCAGCAGCCAGAGCTCAAATTGGGGGTATGGCTACACCTTC,CASSQSSNWGYGYTF
NA,TRBJ1-2,TRBV28,NA,TGTGCCAGCAGTTTACTCCAGGGACGTGGCTACACCTTC,CASSLLQGRGYTF
NA,TRBJ1-1,TRBV4-1,TRBD1,TGCGCCAGCAGCCAAGATAATGGGTCAGGGGGCAGGAACACTGAAGCTTTCTTT,CASSQDNGSGGRNTEAFF
NA,TRBJ1-2,TRBV19,TRBD1,TGTGCCAGTAGTGCGGACAGGGGATGGGGCTACACCTTC,CASSADRGWGYTF
NA,TRBJ1-1,TRBV6-5,TRBD1,TGTGCCAGCAGCCTTACAGGGGACACTGAAGCTTTCTTT,CASSLTGDTEAFF
NA,TRBJ1-1,TRBV10-3,NA,TGTGCCATCAGTGAGTCGAGAGTGAGGACTGAAGCTTTCTTT,CAISESRVRTEAFF
NA,TRBJ1-5,TRBV6-2/TRBV6-3,NA,TGTGCCAGCAGTTTAGGGCCAGGGAGGGGCAATCAGCCCCAGCATTTT,CASSLGPGRGNQPQHF
NA,TRBJ2-3,TRBV4-2,NA,TGTGCCAGCAGCCAAGATTCCCTGAGCACAGATACGCAGTATTTT,CASSQDSLSTDTQYF
few,TRBJ2-1,TRBV5-1,TRBD2,TGCGCCAGCAGCTCCGGACTAGCGGGGTCAAATGAGCAGTTCTTC,CASSSGLAGSNEQFF
NA,TRBJ1-1,TRBV28,NA,TGTGCCAGCAGGTCGGACGCTTACACTGAAGCTTTCTTT,CASRSDAYTEAFF
NA,TRBJ2-5,TRBV20-1,TRBD2,TGCAGTGCTAGTTCCGGGACTAGCAAACTCGGGACCCAGTACTTC,CSASSGTSKLGTQYF
NA,TRBJ2-6,TRBV5-1,NA,TGCGCCAGCAGCTTGGACGGCAGGGCTGGTGGGGCCAACGTCCTGACTTTC,CASSLDGRAGGANVLTF
many,TRBJ2-2,TRBV7-3,NA,TGTGCCAGCAGCGGAGGTACCACCGGGGAGCTGTTTTTT,CASSGGTTGELFF
few,TRBJ1-1,TRBV5-1,NA,TGCGCCAGCAGTCCAGATCCTCCCCCGATGAACACTGAAGCTTTCTTT,CASSPDPPPMNTEAFF
NA,TRBJ2-4,TRBV7-8,TRBD2,TGTGCCAGCAGCTTAGTCCCGCGGGGGTACAAAAACATTCAGTACTTC,CASSLVPRGYKNIQYF
NA,TRBJ2-7,TRBV5-1,NA,TGCGCCAGCAGGATGATGGCAGGGCCTTCCTACGAGCAGTACTTC,CASRMMAGPSYEQYF
once,TRBJ2-1,TRBV19,TRBD1,TGTGCCAGTACAAACAGGGGAATGAAGGTAAATGAGCAGTTCTTC,CASTNRGMKVNEQFF
NA,TRBJ1-6,TRBV2,NA,TGTGCCAGCGAGCAGCATAATTCACCCCTCCACTTT,CASEQHNSPLHF
NA,TRBJ1-4,TRBV27,NA,TGTGCCAGCAGTTTAAAGGGGGATAATGAAAAACTGTTTTTT,CASSLKGDNEKLFF
NA,TRBJ1-5,TRBV4-1,NA,TGCGCCAGCAGCCACCGGGACACTAATCAGCCCCAGCATTTT,CASSHRDTNQPQHF
few,TRBJ1-1,TRBV6-6,NA,TGTGCCAGCAGGGCAGTGAACACTGAAGCTTTCTTT,CASRAVNTEAFF
few,TRBJ1-2,TRBV27,NA,TGTGCCAGCAGTTTATTTATGGGTTATGGCTACACCTTC,CASSLFMGYGYTF
NA,TRBJ2-7,TRBV6-5,NA,TGTGCCAGCAGTTACTTGCCCGGGACACCGTTCTACGAGCAGTACTTC,CASSYLPGTPFYEQYF
NA,TRBJ2-1,TRBV23-1,NA,TGCGCCAGCAGTCAAGAGGGGGAGAATGAGCAGTTCTTC,CASSQEGENEQFF
NA,TRBJ2-5,TRBV4-1,TRBD2,TGCGCCAGCAGCCAAGCGGTAGTCCGGACTAGCGGGCAAGAGACCCAGTACTTC,CASSQAVVRTSGQETQYF
few,TRBJ1-1,TRBV28,NA,TGTGCCAGCAGTTCACCTGGACAGAACACTGAAGCTTTCTTT,CASSSPGQNTEAFF
NA,TRBJ2-4,TRBV6-2/TRBV6-3,NA,TGTGCCAGCAGTTACTCCGCCAGGGTAGAAAAAAACATTCAGTACTTC,CASSYSARVEKNIQYF
once,TRBJ1-5,TRBV6-5,NA,TGTGCCAGCAGTTACTCCGGGCGGAGCAATCAGCCCCAGCATTTT,CASSYSGRSNQPQHF
once,TRBJ2-7,TRBV2,TRBD2,TGTGCCAGCAGTGAGGGGAGGGGAATTGGCGAGCAGTACTTC,CASSEGRGIGEQYF
NA,TRBJ2-5,TRBV9,NA,TGTGCCAGCAGCGAGTGGGGGGGCCTGAAGGAGACCCAGTACTTC,CASSEWGGLKETQYF
NA,TRBJ1-6,TRBV28,NA,TGTGCCAGCAGTTACCTGACCAATTCACCCCTCCACTTT,CASSYLTNSPLHF
few,TRBJ1-5,TRBV6-2/TRBV6-3,TRBD1,TGTGCCAGCAGTTACTCAACGGGACAGATTAGCAATCAGCCCCAGCATTTT,CASSYSTGQISNQPQHF
few,TRBJ1-3,TRBV5-1,TRBD1,TGCGCCAGCAGCACAGGGGGCTCCGGAAACACCATATATTTT,CASSTGGSGNTIYF
NA,TRBJ2-1,TRBV11-2,TRBD2,TGTGCCAGCAGCTCCGTGGGACTAGCGCGGAATGAGCAGTTCTTC,CASSSVGLARNEQFF
few,TRBJ2-2,TRBV5-4,NA,TGTGCCAGCAGCTCCACCAGGGGGGCGGCAGACGGGGAGCTGTTTTTT,CASSSTRGAADGELFF
NA,TRBJ2-2,TRBV27,TRBD1,TGTGCCAGCAGTCGACAGGGTACCGGGGAGCTGTTTTTT,CASSRQGTGELFF
NA,TRBJ2-7,TRBV6-5,TRBD1,TGTGCCAGCGGGGACAGGGGTTACGAGCAGTACTTC,CASGDRGYEQYF
NA,TRBJ1-1,TRBV2,NA,TGTGCCAGCAAGGGGGGGCAGGGTCGGAACACTGAAGCTTTCTTT,CASKGGQGRNTEAFF
NA,TRBJ1-1,TRBV6-5,NA,TGTGCCAGCAGTTACTCGAGGGAGACTTTCTTT,CASSYSRETFF
NA,TRBJ1-4,TRBV5-1,NA,TGCGCCAGCAGCCCCGGGACCTCGGGGTCCATTCCAACTAATGAAAAACTGTTTTTT,CASSPGTSGSIPTNEKLFF
NA,TRBJ1-6,TRBV6-5,NA,TGTGCCAGCAGCACTGACGGGCTCGGGTCACCCCTCCACTTT,CASSTDGLGSPLHF
NA,TRBJ2-1,TRBV11-1,NA,TGTGCCAGCAGCTTCGCCGCGGACTACAATGAGCAGTTCTTC,CASSFAADYNEQFF
NA,TRBJ2-3,TRBV27,NA,TGTGCCAGCTCCTCGGGGTGGCGGGGCACAGATACGCAGTATTTT,CASSSGWRGTDTQYF
few,TRBJ1-6,TRBV2,TRBD1,TGTGCCAGCAGGGACAGGGAGCCTTCTAATTCACCCCTCCACTTT,CASRDREPSNSPLHF
NA,TRBJ1-1,TRBV5-1,TRBD1,TGCGCCAGCAGCAGGACAGGGGGCAAGTACACTGAAGCTTTCTTT,CASSRTGGKYTEAFF